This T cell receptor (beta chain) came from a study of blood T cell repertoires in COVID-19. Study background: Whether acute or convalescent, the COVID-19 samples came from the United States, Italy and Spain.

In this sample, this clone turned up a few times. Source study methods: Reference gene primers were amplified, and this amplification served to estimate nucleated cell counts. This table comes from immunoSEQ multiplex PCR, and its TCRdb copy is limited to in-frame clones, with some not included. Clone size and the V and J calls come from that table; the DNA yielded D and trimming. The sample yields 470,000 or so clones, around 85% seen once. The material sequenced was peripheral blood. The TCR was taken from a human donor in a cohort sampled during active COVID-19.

Here the CDR3 reads CASTRTGGDNGYTF. CDR3 nucleotides: TGCGCCAGCACCCGGACAGGGGGGGACAATGGCTACACCTTC. The V and J genes are TRBV5-1 and TRBJ1-2, with 10 bases aligning to TRBD1. The V gene's germline CDR1 is SGHRS and CDR2 YFSETQ. The CDR3 length is 14 residues. Germline trimming cut 6 bases from V and 6 bases from J; bases unmatched to any gene: 8.